This T cell receptor beta chain was recorded in a study of T-cell memory formation after mild COVID-19. Study information: TCR clusters were largely donor specific. Study observations and caveats: Contracting clones from day 15 to 85 showed balanced CD4/CD8; later expanders favored CD4+. CD4+ clones that contracted lay mainly in CM and EM; CD8+ ones lay in EMRA. Cross-reactive memory appears to have joined, as suggested by some responding clones showing up in pre-infection memory.

This CDR3 comprises 14 residues. Germline-derived CDR1 and CDR2 are MNHNY and SVGAGI (reference sequence). J was trimmed by 8 bases and V by 6 bases; bases with no gene match: 7. In its sample, this clonotype was seen a few times. Its antigen is undetermined. One entry per CDR3 protein results from TCRdb running MiXCR on the 5' RACE reads. Of a few hundred thousand distinct CDR3 sequences listed, roughly 10% were seen once; the top ten hold approximately 2.8%. This receptor was identified in a man aged 18 to 30 who had mild COVID-19 (a few samples of this study predate the infection). Cell type and time point are not known. The chain joins TRBV6-6 to TRBJ2-7; 13 bases map to TRBD2. Sequenced sample: PBMCs or a T cell subset sorted from them (not recorded which). This CDR3 is CASRGLAGREQQYF. DNA of the CDR3: TGTGCCAGCAGGGGACTAGCGGGGCGAGAGCAGCAGTACTTC.